Following are 15 T cell receptor beta chains from one sample sequenced in a study of blood T cell repertoires in COVID-19. Here immunoSEQ multiplex PCR was the method, and the copy in TCRdb shows in-frame clones only, minus some. The top ten clones hold 4.5% to 7.5% of a sample with 160,000 or so clones, around 81% of them seen once. The specimen was PBMCs or T cells enriched from blood (not recorded which). Receptor source: a man in his forties or fifties who had recovered from COVID-19.

The chain combines TRBV24-1 with TRBJ1-2; a weak D match, TRBD1 (5 bases). V lost 0 bases and J 9 bases, leaving 7 bases between the germline ends. Germline CDR1 reads KGHDR; CDR2 reads SFDVKD. This CDR3 has 12 residues. The CDR3 is CATSDLRGSYTF. CDR3 DNA sequence: TGTGCCACCAGTGATTTGCGGGGGAGCTACACCTTC.

The chain is built from TRBV5-1 and TRBJ1-1, with TRBD1 matching 7 bases. The germline V gene has CDR1 SGHRS and CDR2 YFSETQ. The CDR3 sequence is 14 residues long. The V and J ends lost 4 bases and 4 bases, in that order; junction bases with no gene match: 7. The DNA for the CDR3 is TGCGCCAGCAGCAGGACAGGAAGGTTCACTGAAGCTTTCTTT. Its protein product is CASSRTGRFTEAFF.

DNA of the CDR3: TGCGCCAGCAGCTTGGGTAGCGGGGGGGCCACAGATACGCAGTATTTT. Protein: CASSLGSGGATDTQYF. The chain couples TRBV5-1 to TRBJ2-3, with 11 bases lining up with TRBD2. This CDR3 region has 16 residues. Germline V gives CDR1 SGHRS, CDR2 YFSETQ. J was trimmed by 2 bases and V by 0 bases; bases with no gene match: 2.

The chain has TRBV19 and TRBJ2-6; a weak D match, TRBD1 (5 bases). The CDR3 covers 15 residues. The germline gives CDR1 LNHDA, CDR2 SQIVND (reference sequence). Trimming left V 6 bases short and J 4 bases short, with 13 bases between. This CDR3 is CASRRQTFGANVLTF. The CDR3 DNA sequence: TGTGCCAGTAGACGACAGACCTTCGGGGCCAACGTCCTGACTTTC.

The chain is built from TRBV27 and TRBJ1-1; 7 bases are shared with TRBD1. V lost 6 bases to trimming and J lost 5 bases; unmatched junction nucleotides: 6. In germline, CDR1 is MNHEY, CDR2 SMNVEV (reference sequence). CDR3 length: 13 residues. This CDR3 is CASSPGGLTEAFF. The CDR3 DNA reads as TGTGCCAGCAGCCCAGGGGGGTTAACTGAAGCTTTCTTT.

This clone was found a few times. The chain is built from TRBV5-4 and TRBJ2-1; 8 bases line up with TRBD2. Germline CDR1 reads SGHNT; CDR2 reads YYREEE (reference sequence). With V trimmed by 0 bases and J by 2 bases, 4 bases remained unmatched. The CDR3 runs 16 residues. The CDR3 DNA follows: TGTGCCAGCAGCTTGGAAGCGGGGGCCGCCTACAATGAGCAGTTCTTC. Its translation is CASSLEAGAAYNEQFF. Supplemented by reference TRBV5-4 and TRBJ2-1, the full variable domain reads ETGVTQSPTHLIKTRGQQVTLRCSSQSGHNTVSWYQQALGQGPQFIFQYYREEENGRGNFPPRFSGLQFPNYSSELNVNALELDDSALYLCASSLEAGAAYNEQFFGPGTRLTVL.

V is TRBV27 and J is TRBJ1-5, with D possibly matching TRBD1 (6 bases). CDR1 MNHEY and CDR2 SMNVEV come from the germline V gene (reference sequence). The CDR3 is made up of 12 amino acids. Trimming took off 9 bases at V and 7 bases at J, with 13 bases between the two ends. The CDR3 spells CASHTGNQPQHF. The CDR3 DNA reads as TGTGCCAGTCATACAGGGAACCAGCCCCAGCATTTT.

The chain links TRBV19 to TRBJ1-1, with TRBD1 identical over 8 bases. The CDR3 loop spans 15 amino acids. V lost 5 bases to trimming and J lost 1 base; unmatched junction nucleotides: 6. Germline loops: CDR1 LNHDA, CDR2 SQIVND (reference sequence). Here the CDR3 DNA reads TGTGCCAGTAGTCTACTGACAGGGGCGAACACTGAAGCTTTCTTT. Its protein product is CASSLLTGANTEAFF.

The chain combines TRBV5-1 with TRBJ1-4; 9 bases are a match to TRBD1. Germline-derived CDR1 and CDR2 are SGHRS and YFSETQ. The CDR3 extends over 17 amino acids. V trimming: 4 bases; J trimming: 7 bases; junction bases outside the gene matches: 14. The CDR3 loop reads CASSAVPGQGGTEKLFF. CDR3 DNA sequence: TGCGCCAGCAGCGCCGTCCCGGGACAGGGCGGAACTGAAAAACTGTTTTTT.

This clone has only a few counts. The chain links TRBV30 to TRBJ2-7, with a possible D match to TRBD2 (5 bases). The V gene's germline CDR1 is GTSNPN and CDR2 SVGIG (reference sequence). Trimming cost V 2 bases and J 5 bases, with 10 bases left between them. This CDR3 has 12 residues. The CDR3 spells CAWSRGEHEQYF. Written as DNA, the CDR3 is TGTGCCTGGAGTCGGGGAGAGCACGAGCAGTACTTC.

The chain carries TRBV13 and TRBJ1-1; the D gene is possibly TRBD1 (6 bases). The germline V and J ends were trimmed by 4 bases and 0 bases, with 15 bases remaining between them. CDR3 length equals 16 residues. Germline CDR1 PRHDT, CDR2 FYEKMQ (reference sequence). The CDR3 is CASSSPAGGLNTEAFF. As DNA, the CDR3 is TGTGCCAGCAGCTCCCCCGCGGGGGGCTTGAACACTGAAGCTTTCTTT.

This rearrangement joins TRBV13 to TRBJ1-2; 9 nucleotides match TRBD1. V was clipped by 5 bases and J by 4 bases; unmatched bases: 8. Germline CDR1 PRHDT, CDR2 FYEKMQ (reference sequence). There are 15 residues in the CDR3. The CDR3 DNA reads as TGTGCCAGCAGCCTCCGGGACAGGGCTTTCTATGGCTACACCTTC. Translated, it gives CASSLRDRAFYGYTF.

The V call is TRBV19, the J call TRBJ2-5; no clear D gene. The CDR3 totals 13 residues. Germline V gene sequence: CDR1 LNHDA, CDR2 SQIVND (reference sequence). V gave up 3 bases and J gave up 3 bases, with 8 bases separating them. As DNA, the CDR3 is TGTGCCAGTAGTATTTCCCCTAAAGAGACCCAGTACTTC. Its protein product is CASSISPKETQYF. Combining the CDR3 with reference TRBV19 and TRBJ2-5 gives the whole variable domain DGGITQSPKYLFRKEGQNVTLSCEQNLNHDAMYWYRQDPGQGLRLIYYSQIVNDFQKGDIAEGYSVSREKKESFPLTVTSAQKNPTAFYLCASSISPKETQYFGPGTRLLVL.

The CDR3 region has the DNA TGTGCCAGCAGCCAAGGCAGGCAGGGGAACACTGAAGCTTTCTTT. It codes for CASSQGRQGNTEAFF. The chain is built from TRBV3-1 (or the pseudogene TRBV3-2) and TRBJ1-1; perhaps TRBD1 as D (5 bases). This CDR3 has 15 amino acids. The V end was cut by 1 base, the J end by 1 base, with 10 bases between. Germline V gene sequence: CDR1 LGHDT, CDR2 YNNKEL (reference sequence).

The V call is TRBV11-2, the J call TRBJ2-5, with 9 bases fitting TRBD1. After removal of 5 bases from V and 4 bases from J, the junction contained 8 bases not matched to a gene. Germline-derived CDR1 and CDR2 are SGHAT and FQNNGV. The CDR3 is 15 residues long. The CDR3 loop is CASSRRDREVETQYF. DNA of the CDR3: TGTGCCAGCAGCCGCCGGGACAGGGAGGTAGAGACCCAGTACTTC.